Given below is one TCR beta chain in context. TCRdb's table, derived via immunoSEQ multiplex PCR, lists solely in-frame clones and lacks some. The sample lists about 46,000 clones; 90% to 95% were seen once. This sample stems from a study of T cell changes during pregnancy in multiple sclerosis. Germline V lookup: CDR1 SGHRS, CDR2 YFSETQ. J was trimmed by 5 bases and V by 1 base; bases with no gene match: 2. There are 13 residues in the CDR3. This sequence originates from a female donor with multiple sclerosis, enrolled in a pregnancy study. Specimen: CD4+ T cells from peripheral blood mononuclear cells, collected after pregnancy. The chain links TRBV5-1 to TRBJ1-1; 7 bases match TRBD1. In nucleotides, the CDR3 is TGCGCCAGCAGCTTGAAACAGGGGACTGAAGCTTTCTTT. This encodes CASSLKQGTEAFF.